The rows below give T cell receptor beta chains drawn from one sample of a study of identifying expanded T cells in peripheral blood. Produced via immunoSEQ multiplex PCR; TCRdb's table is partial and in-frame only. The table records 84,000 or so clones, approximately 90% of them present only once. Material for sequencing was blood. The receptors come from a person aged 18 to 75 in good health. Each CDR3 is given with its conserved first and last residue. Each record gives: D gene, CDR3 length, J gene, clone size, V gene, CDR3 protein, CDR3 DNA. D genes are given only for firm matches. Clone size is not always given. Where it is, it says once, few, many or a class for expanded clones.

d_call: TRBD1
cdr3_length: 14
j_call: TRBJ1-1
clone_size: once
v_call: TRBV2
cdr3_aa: CASSDDGTGAEAFF
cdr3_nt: TGTGCCAGCAGTGATGACGGGACAGGGGCTGAAGCTTTCTTT

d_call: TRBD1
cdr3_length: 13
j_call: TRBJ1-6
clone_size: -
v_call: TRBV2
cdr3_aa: CASRRTGNSPLHF
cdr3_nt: TGTGCCAGCAGGAGGACAGGAAATTCACCCCTCCACTTT

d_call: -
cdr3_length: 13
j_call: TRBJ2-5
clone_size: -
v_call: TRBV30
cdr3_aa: CAWENGPQETQYF
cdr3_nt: TGTGCCTGGGAAAACGGACCCCAAGAGACCCAGTACTTC

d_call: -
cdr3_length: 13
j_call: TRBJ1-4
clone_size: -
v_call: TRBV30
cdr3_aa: CAWRTASTKKLFF
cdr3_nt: TGTGCCTGGAGAACGGCAAGTACCAAAAAACTGTTTTTT

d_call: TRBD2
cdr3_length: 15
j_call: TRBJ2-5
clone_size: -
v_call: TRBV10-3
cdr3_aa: CAISGASGFQETQYF
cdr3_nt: TGTGCCATCAGTGGAGCTAGCGGGTTCCAAGAGACCCAGTACTTC

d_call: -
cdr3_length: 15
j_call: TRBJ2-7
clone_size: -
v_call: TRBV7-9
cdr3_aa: CASIRGGASDYEQYF
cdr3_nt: TGTGCCAGCATTAGGGGGGGCGCCTCTGATTACGAGCAGTACTTC

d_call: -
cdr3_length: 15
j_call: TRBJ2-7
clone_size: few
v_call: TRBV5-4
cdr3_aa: CASSPALGSWYEQYF
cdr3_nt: TGTGCCAGCAGCCCCGCTCTGGGAAGCTGGTACGAGCAGTACTTC

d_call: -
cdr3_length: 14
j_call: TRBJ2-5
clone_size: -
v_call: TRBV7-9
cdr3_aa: CASSQRGGPETQYF
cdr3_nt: TGTGCCAGCAGCCAAAGAGGGGGGCCAGAGACCCAGTACTTC

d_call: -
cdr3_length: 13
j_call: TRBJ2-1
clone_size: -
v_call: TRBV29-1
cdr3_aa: CSVEESGINEQFF
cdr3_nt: TGCAGCGTTGAAGAATCCGGGATCAATGAGCAGTTCTTC

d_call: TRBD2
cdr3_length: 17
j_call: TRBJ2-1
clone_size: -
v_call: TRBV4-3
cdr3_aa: CASSHGPGTSGKNEQFF
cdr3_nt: TGCGCCAGCAGCCATGGCCCCGGGACTAGCGGCAAGAATGAGCAGTTCTTC

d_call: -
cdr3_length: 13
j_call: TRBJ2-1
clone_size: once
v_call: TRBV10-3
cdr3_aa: CAISDGDYNEQFF
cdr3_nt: TGTGCCATCAGTGATGGGGATTACAATGAGCAGTTCTTC

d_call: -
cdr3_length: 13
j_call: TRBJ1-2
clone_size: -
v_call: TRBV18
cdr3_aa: CASSPPSFYGYTF
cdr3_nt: TGTGCCAGCTCACCACCTTCCTTCTATGGCTACACCTTC

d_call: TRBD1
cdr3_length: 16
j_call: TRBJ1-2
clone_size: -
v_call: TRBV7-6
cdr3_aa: CASSLEGQGDPYGYTF
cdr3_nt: TGTGCCAGCAGCTTAGAGGGTCAGGGGGACCCCTATGGCTACACCTTC

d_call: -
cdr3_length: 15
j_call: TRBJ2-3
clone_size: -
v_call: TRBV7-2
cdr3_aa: CASSLGARASDTQYF
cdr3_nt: TGTGCCAGCAGCTTAGGCGCCAGGGCGTCAGATACGCAGTATTTT

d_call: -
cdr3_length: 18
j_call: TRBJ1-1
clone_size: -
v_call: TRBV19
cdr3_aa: CASSSFGTEGPGNTEAFF
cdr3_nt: TGTGCCAGTAGTAGCTTCGGGACGGAGGGGCCAGGGAACACTGAAGCTTTCTTT

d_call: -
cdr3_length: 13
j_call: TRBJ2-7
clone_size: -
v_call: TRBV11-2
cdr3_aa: CASSLARGYEQYF
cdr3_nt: TGTGCCAGCAGCTTAGCCCGGGGGTACGAGCAGTACTTC